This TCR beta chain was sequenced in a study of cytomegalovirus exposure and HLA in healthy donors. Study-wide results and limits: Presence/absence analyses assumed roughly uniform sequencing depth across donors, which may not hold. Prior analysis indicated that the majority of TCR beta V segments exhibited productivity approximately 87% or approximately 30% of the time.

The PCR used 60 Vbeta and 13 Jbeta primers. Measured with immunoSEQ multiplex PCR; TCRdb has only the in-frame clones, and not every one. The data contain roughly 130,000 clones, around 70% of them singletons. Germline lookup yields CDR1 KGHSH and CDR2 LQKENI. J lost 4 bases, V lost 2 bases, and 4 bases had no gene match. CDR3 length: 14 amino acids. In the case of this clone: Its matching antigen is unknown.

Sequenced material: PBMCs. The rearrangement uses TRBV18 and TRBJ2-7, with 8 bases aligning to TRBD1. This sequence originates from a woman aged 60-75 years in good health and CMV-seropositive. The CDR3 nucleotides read TGTGCCAGCTCACCAGGACAGGGAATGTACGAGCAGTACTTC. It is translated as CASSPGQGMYEQYF.